This record covers a single T cell receptor (beta chain). Other DNA sequences in this sample translate to the same CDR3. Trimming took off 0 bases at V and 1 base at J, with 4 bases between the two ends. The CDR3 consists of 13 residues. Germline CDR1 reads GTSNPN; CDR2 reads SVGIG (reference sequence). This entry is derived from a study of shared clonotypes between healthy human individuals. The naive CD8 population came from CD45RO-negative cells selected for CCR7, without terminally differentiated effector memory CD45RA+ cells. All donors were Caucasian adults living in Nashville, Tennessee. Original data processing: ImmunoSEQ sequences covered only the junction and lacked quality scores; filtering therefore differed. Generated by immunoSEQ multiplex PCR, the TCRdb table keeps only in-frame clones and is missing some. The V and J calls and the clone size are those of that table, but D and trimming were determined from the DNA. This sample has roughly 890,000 clones, with 92% found just once.

The sequencing input was naive CD8+ T cells sorted from blood. The chain joins TRBV30 to TRBJ1-5, with D unresolved. The sequence was obtained from a man aged 25-45 years in good health. For the CDR3, the DNA is TGTGCCTGGAGTGTGAACAGCAATCAGCCCCAGCATTTT. Amino acid sequence: CAWSVNSNQPQHF.